A single T cell receptor (beta chain) is shown here with its context. This clonotype was observed at least ten times. Its antigen remains undetermined. No clone much larger than this one lies a single base away; base qualities are absent. Amplification of TCR beta CDR3 regions was carried out from RNA transcripts. The first round of RT-PCR for the TCR CDR3 was performed with the HTBI primer set and the Qiagen OneStep RT-PCR kit. Libraries were constructed in a second round of multiplex PCR, after which size selection and purification were carried out. Paired-end sequencing of the libraries was performed with 100 bp reads on an Illumina HiSeq2000. As for the authors' bioinformatics: Raw data were processed with SOAPnuke, discarding reads with adapters, uncalled bases, mean Phred below 15, or no exact constant-primer or identifier match. COPE v1.2.5 was used to merge the high-quality paired reads, and each unique nucleotide sequence was defined as a clonotype. MiTCR v1.1 was used to align clonotypes to the IMGT TRBV, TRBD and TRBJ reference segments. The analysis was restricted to V-J combinations with a frequency above 0.0001, which together covered 99.2% of the repertoires. A TCS score was defined as the ratio of F50 (clonal expansion) to E x V (chaos), with BLOSUM62-based TCRdist applied between CDR3 peptides within each V-J. Welch's t-statistics and random forest reduced approximately 520 V-J features to under 15, which were used in a naive Bayes classifier (R e1071). Starting from the raw public reads, TCRdb applied fastp trimming at Q25, assembled clones with MiXCR and retained in-frame beta chains. Entries that share a CDR3 protein sequence are merged under the most common genes and DNA. TCRdb assigned the V and J calls; the authors' analysis was not used. This sample has about 350,000 distinct CDR3 sequences in its table, and 11% to 15% of those were observed once. The top ten hold just under 25% of the sample.

The data belong to a study of T cells in Graves' hyperthyroidism and ophthalmopathy (dated by TCRdb to the late 2010s). Regarding the research as a whole: Peripheral blood was sampled at the time of initial diagnosis, prior to any treatment. An independent validation cohort of about 20 hyperthyroidism patients and 17 patients who later progressed to ophthalmopathy tested prospective prediction of ophthalmopathy. The paper reports TCR Vbeta CDR3 sequencing of roughly 140 peripheral blood samples: 40 or so ophthalmopathy, about 75 hyperthyroidism and 17 progressor patients. After sampling, hyperthyroidism patients received methimazole starting at 30 mg daily, and ophthalmopathy patients received high-dose intravenous methylprednisolone. Thyroid tissue and blood T-cell repertoires from roughly 6 Graves' hyperthyroidism patients were also compared in the study. To identify TCR V-J signatures that set the groups apart, the researchers used a discovery cohort of about a hundred patients, made up of 40 to 45 with Graves' ophthalmopathy and some 58 with stable Graves' hyperthyroidism. The 100 discovery patients were divided at random into training and test sets in a 7:3 ratio.

Stable Graves' hyperthyroidism was defined as no progression to ophthalmopathy during 18 months of follow-up. Hyperthyroidism patients were aged 18 to 65 years and newly diagnosed, with disease duration of less than 2 months. The study excluded patients with uncontrolled infections, other autoimmune diseases, pregnancy or lactation. Diagnoses relied on clinical symptoms, serum thyroxine and TRAb, thyroid ultrasound and orbital computed tomography. Ficoll-Paque density gradient centrifugation was used to isolate PBMCs from about 10 ml of fresh peripheral blood. Total RNA was extracted with Trizol reagent, and quality was checked on an Agilent 2100 Bioanalyzer. General study outcomes and caveats: No statistical method was used to fix the sample size in advance, and group allocation was not hidden from the investigators. Ophthalmopathy was separated from stable hyperthyroidism by a 13 V-J signature model, with over 85% sensitivity and approximately 81% specificity obtained in cross-validation and 80%/75% obtained in testing. Most expanded thyroid clonotypes (frequency above 0.001) were also detected in blood, suggesting blood repertoires may reflect thyroid immune responses. During validation, the model predicted progression to ophthalmopathy a median of approximately 6.5 months ahead of onset, with more than 60% sensitivity and roughly 75% specificity.

The CDR3 contains 15 residues, cysteine and phenylalanine counted. The sequence is cut down to CDR3 DNA, 45 bases in frame from base 1. V loses 0 bases, J loses 3 bases, and the germline ends lie 11 bases apart. In the germline V gene, CDR1 corresponds to KGHSH and CDR2 to LQKENI. The chain was built from TRBV18 and TRBJ2-5; TRBD2 is a possible D gene, resting on 6 matching bases. Material: blood. The sequence derives from a woman aged 25-40 years with Graves' hyperthyroidism. The CDR3 corresponds to CASSPPLAPKETQYF. The sequenced DNA is TGTGCCAGCTCACCACCGCTAGCGCCCAAAGAGACCCAGTACTTC.